Presented here are 22 T cell receptor beta chains from one specimen sequenced in a study of cytomegalovirus exposure and HLA in healthy donors. The PCR made use of 60 Vbeta and 13 Jbeta primers. Sequencing used immunoSEQ multiplex PCR; TCRdb keeps in-frame clones, though not all of them. The repertoire holds 150,000 to 180,000 clones, with about 80% as singletons. Sequenced: PBMCs. The receptor source for this set is a man under 40 in good health and CMV-seropositive.

The CDR3 sequence: CASSFRREITDTQYF. DNA of the CDR3: TGCGCCAGCAGCTTCCGGCGGGAGATCACAGATACGCAGTATTTT. The genes are TRBV5-1 and TRBJ2-3; 7 positions match TRBD2. V gave up 2 bases and J gave up 2 bases; unmatched junction bases: 5. The CDR3 length is 15 residues. Germline V gene lookup returns CDR1 SGHRS and CDR2 YFSETQ.

The J gene is TRBJ2-7, the V gene TRBV28, with D possibly TRBD2 on 5 matching bases. The germline CDR1 and CDR2 sequences are MDHEN and SYDVKM. V lost 6 bases, J lost 12 bases, and 21 bases lay in between. The CDR3 covers 13 residues. The CDR3 nucleotides are TGTGCCAGCAGGAAAAGTGGGAGCCCTCTAAGGTACTTC. It encodes CASRKSGSPLRYF.

Of note for this clone: The junction does not match germline at one end; this may be a read error. V is TRBV30 and J is TRBJ1-6; a possible D gene is TRBD1 (6 bases). The length of the CDR3 is 17 residues. Germline-derived CDR1 and CDR2 are GTSNPN and SVGIG (reference sequence). The CDR3 DNA reads as TGTGCCTGGAGTGTAGGCTGGACAGCTTCCTCTAATTCACCCCTCCACTTT. It codes for CAWSVGWTASSNSPLHF.

The V call is TRBV13, the J call TRBJ2-5, with D tentatively TRBD1 (6 bases). The J call is doubtful: the DNA matches TRBJ2-7 better. Germline-derived CDR1 and CDR2 are PRHDT and FYEKMQ (reference sequence). CDR3 length: 13 amino acids. The CDR3 DNA follows: TGTGCCAGCAGCCCAGAGGGGGTCTACGAGCAGTACTTC. Translated, it gives CASSPEGVYEQYF.

The chain links TRBV27 to TRBJ2-2; 8 nucleotides align to TRBD1. CDR1 is MNHEY and CDR2 is SMNVEV in the germline V gene (reference sequence). The length of the CDR3 is 15 residues. Trimming took 5 bases from V and 0 from J; bases not matched to a gene: 2. CDR3 nucleotides: TGTGCCAGCAGTCAGACAGGGGCGAACACCGGGGAGCTGTTTTTT. This translates into CASSQTGANTGELFF.

The chain employs TRBV27 and TRBJ2-3, with 7 bases that match TRBD2. The V and J ends lost 2 bases and 2 bases, in that order; junction bases with no gene match: 10. Germline-derived CDR1 and CDR2 are MNHEY and SMNVEV (reference sequence). CDR3 length: 17 amino acids. The CDR3 protein is CASSLGRLAADTDTQYF. CDR3 DNA sequence: TGTGCCAGCAGTTTAGGTAGGCTAGCGGCCGACACAGATACGCAGTATTTT.

There are a few counts of this clone. V is TRBV7-9 and J is TRBJ2-2; D is ambiguous. V was clipped by 1 base and J by 1 base, with 4 bases between them. The CDR3 spans 14 residues. Germline V lookup: CDR1 SEHNR, CDR2 FQNEAQ (reference sequence). CDR3 sequence (DNA): TGTGCCAGCAGCTTAGTCAGGAACACCGGGGAGCTGTTTTTT. Amino acid sequence: CASSLVRNTGELFF.

This clone was detected a few times. The V and J genes are TRBV7-2 and TRBJ2-7, with 8 positions matching TRBD2. Germline V gene lookup returns CDR1 SGHTA and CDR2 FQGNSA. The CDR3 totals 14 residues. Trimming took 3 bases from V and 3 from J; bases not matched to a gene: 4. CDR3 in DNA: TGTGCCAGCAGCTTCAGCGGGAGTAGCTACGAGCAGTACTTC. Residues: CASSFSGSSYEQYF.

This clone appeared a single time. This chain joins TRBV27 and TRBJ2-1, with 7 bases fitting TRBD2. The CDR3 spans 15 residues. Germline lookup yields CDR1 MNHEY and CDR2 SMNVEV (reference sequence). The J segment lost 2 bases and the V segment lost 5 bases, leaving 6 bases of the junction unmatched. The DNA of the CDR3 is TGTGCCAGCAGTCCGGCGGGAGACCCCTACAATGAGCAGTTCTTC. Its protein is CASSPAGDPYNEQFF.

This clone was observed once. CDR3 sequence reads: CASSGRSTGELFF. Written as DNA, the CDR3 is TGTGCCAGCAGCGGAAGGAGTACCGGGGAGCTGTTTTTT. This chain connects TRBV6-5 to TRBJ2-2; D gene uncertain. The CDR3 covers 13 residues. Germline lookup yields CDR1 MNHEY and CDR2 SVGAGI. Trimming left V 6 bases short and J 5 bases short, with 10 bases between.

The gene calls are TRBV29-1 and TRBJ2-2; 7 positions agree with TRBD2. The CDR3 length is 14 residues. The germline V gene has CDR1 SQVTM and CDR2 ANQGSEA. V dropped 3 bases and J dropped 6; count of bases not matched to a gene: 7. In nucleotides, the CDR3 is TGCAGCGTTGATGCAAGGGAGGGCTCCGGGGAGCTGTTTTTT. Amino acid sequence: CSVDAREGSGELFF.

CDR3 loop: CASGDIGTDTQYF. CDR3 sequence (DNA): TGTGCCAGCGGAGATATCGGTACAGATACGCAGTATTTT. V usage is TRBV25-1 and J usage is TRBJ2-3; D is uncertain. This CDR3 region has 13 residues. Germline values: CDR1 MGHDK, CDR2 SYGVNS. The V gene lost 8 bases and the J gene lost 3 bases, with 12 bases spanning the gap.

Details on this clone: Other nucleotide sequences from this sample produce the same CDR3. The chain links TRBV30 to TRBJ2-2; 7 bases agree with TRBD2. CDR3 size: 13 residues. Unmatched junction bases numbered 0, after V lost 0 bases and J lost 5 bases. Germline-derived CDR1 and CDR2 are GTSNPN and SVGIG (reference sequence). This CDR3 reads CAWSVGGTGELFF. The CDR3 DNA reads as TGTGCCTGGAGTGTGGGAGGGACCGGGGAGCTGTTTTTT.

The chain carries TRBV6-1 and TRBJ1-1; D possibly corresponds to TRBD1 (5 bases). Germline-derived CDR1 and CDR2 are MNHNS and SASEGT. The CDR3 consists of 12 residues. The V end was cut by 5 bases, the J end by 7 bases, with 11 bases between. The CDR3 DNA reads TGTGCCAGCAGTCAGACAGTCGGTGAAGCTTTCTTT. It translates to CASSQTVGEAFF.

The gene calls are TRBV19 and TRBJ2-7; 8 positions match TRBD1. The V and J ends lost 4 bases and 5 bases, in that order; junction bases with no gene match: 13. Germline V CDR1 and CDR2: LNHDA, SQIVND (reference sequence). The CDR3 runs to 16 residues. The CDR3 nucleotides read TGTGCCAGTAGTACCGTGGGACAGGTATTCGTCCACGAGCAGTACTTC. Its translation: CASSTVGQVFVHEQYF.

This clone showed up just a few times. The V and J genes are TRBV10-3 and TRBJ2-3, with 7 positions matching TRBD2. Germline V gene lookup returns CDR1 ENHRY and CDR2 SYGVKD. The trim removed 2 bases at V and 2 bases at J, leaving 1 base unmatched. The CDR3 extends over 14 amino acids. The CDR3 DNA reads TGTGCCATCAGTGAGGGGGGGGTCACAGATACGCAGTATTTT. It yields the protein CAISEGGVTDTQYF.

This chain connects TRBV7-2 to TRBJ2-5; D perhaps matches TRBD2 (5 bases). The CDR3 has 13 residues. The ends were cut back, 5 bases at V and 5 bases at J, with 12 bases in the middle. Germline values: CDR1 SGHTA, CDR2 FQGNSA. The CDR3: CASSPTPGETQYF. The CDR3 DNA sequence: TGTGCCAGCAGCCCAACCCCGGGGGAGACCCAGTACTTC.

The V call is TRBV28, the J call TRBJ1-5; TRBD1 agrees at 7 bases. After removal of 2 bases from V and 5 bases from J, the junction contained 6 bases not matched to a gene. This CDR3 comprises 15 residues. The germline CDR1 and CDR2 sequences are MDHEN and SYDVKM. The CDR3 spells CASSLTPGTDQPQHF. The CDR3 DNA reads as TGTGCCAGCAGTTTAACTCCGGGGACAGATCAGCCCCAGCATTTT.

CDR3 region: CASTSGGDYGYTF. DNA for the CDR3: TGTGCCAGCACCAGCGGGGGGGACTATGGCTACACCTTC. The chain employs TRBV27 and TRBJ1-2; D may be TRBD1 (5 bases). Germline CDR1 is MNHEY and CDR2 is SMNVEV (reference sequence). Trimming pared 7 bases from V and 3 bases from J, leaving 12 bases between. The CDR3 is made up of 13 amino acids.

This clone occurred once. The chain recombines TRBV5-4 with TRBJ2-7; 8 nucleotides align to TRBD1. Per the germline V gene, CDR1 is SGHNT and CDR2 is YYREEE (reference sequence). The length of the CDR3 is 15 residues. The V and J ends lost 5 bases and 1 base, in that order; junction bases with no gene match: 8. CDR3 in amino acids: CASSLSRGLSYEQYF. The CDR3 nucleotides read TGTGCCAGCAGTCTGAGCAGGGGGCTATCCTACGAGCAGTACTTC.

The chain carries TRBV6-6 and TRBJ1-2; 9 bases are a match to TRBD1. This CDR3 has 15 residues. Looked up from germline, CDR1 is MNHNY and CDR2 is SVGAGI (reference sequence). V gave up 5 bases and J gave up 4 bases; unmatched junction bases: 8. CDR3 in amino acids: CASSDTGTGFYGYTF. In DNA form, the CDR3 reads TGTGCCAGCAGTGATACCGGGACAGGGTTCTATGGCTACACCTTC.

The gene calls are TRBV28 and TRBJ2-7, with 7 bases aligning to TRBD1. Germline loops: CDR1 MDHEN, CDR2 SYDVKM. With 5 bases clipped from V and 2 bases from J, the junction kept 6 bases outside the gene matches. The CDR3 is made up of 14 amino acids. CDR3 nucleotides: TGTGCCAGCAGTCCACGGGACAGTGCCTACGAGCAGTACTTC. It specifies CASSPRDSAYEQYF.